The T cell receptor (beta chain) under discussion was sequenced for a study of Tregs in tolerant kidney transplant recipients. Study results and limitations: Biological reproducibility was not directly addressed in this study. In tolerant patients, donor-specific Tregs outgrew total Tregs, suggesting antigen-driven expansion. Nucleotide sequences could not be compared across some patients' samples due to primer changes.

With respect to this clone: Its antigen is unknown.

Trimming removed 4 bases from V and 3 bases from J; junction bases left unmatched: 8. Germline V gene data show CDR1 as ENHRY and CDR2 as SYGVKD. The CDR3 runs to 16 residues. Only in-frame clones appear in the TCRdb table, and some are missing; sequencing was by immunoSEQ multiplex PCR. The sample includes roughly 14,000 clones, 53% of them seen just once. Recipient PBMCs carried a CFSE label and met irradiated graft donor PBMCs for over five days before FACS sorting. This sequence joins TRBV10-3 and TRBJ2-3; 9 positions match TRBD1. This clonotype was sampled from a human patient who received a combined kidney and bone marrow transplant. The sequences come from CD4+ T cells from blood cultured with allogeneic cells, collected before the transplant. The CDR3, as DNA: TGTGCCATCAGTGGTCTGGGACAGGGATGGACAGATACGCAGTATTTT. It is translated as CAISGLGQGWTDTQYF.